This T cell receptor (beta chain) was sequenced for a study of blood T cell repertoires in COVID-19. Study at large: Some COVID-19 samples were acute and others convalescent; all came from the United States, Italy and Spain.

This CDR3 is 12 amino acids long. V lost 6 bases and J lost 7; bases outside the gene matches: 6. TCRdb's copy holds only in-frame clones and misses some; the assay was immunoSEQ multiplex PCR. The table lists about 480,000 clones, more than 75% of them singletons. In regard to this clone: Additional DNA sequences in this sample encode the identical CDR3.

J is TRBJ2-7 and V is TRBV12-3 or TRBV12-4; 7 bases fit TRBD2. The sequencing input was PBMCs or T cells enriched from blood (not recorded which). The TCR originated in a woman aged 40 to 49 who had recovered from COVID-19. In DNA form, the CDR3 reads TGTGCCAGCAGCCCAGCCGGGGGGGAGCAGTACTTC. Translation gives CASSPAGGEQYF.